A single sample is the source of the 28 T cell receptor beta chains below, sequenced in a study of blood T cell repertoires in COVID-19. Using immunoSEQ multiplex PCR, the repertoire was profiled, and TCRdb retains in-frame clones only, with some absent. This table has some 350,000 clones, about 90% appearing once. Sequencing was carried out using PBMCs or T cells enriched from blood (not recorded which). Receptors originate from a woman aged 25 to 45 who had recovered from COVID-19.

V is TRBV30 and J is TRBJ2-1; a possible D gene is TRBD2 (7 bases). The germline V gene has CDR1 GTSNPN and CDR2 SVGIG (reference sequence). The V end was cut by 8 bases, the J end by 3 bases, with 11 bases between. CDR3 length: 12 residues. Written as DNA, the CDR3 is TGTGCCGGGCGGGGGCTCTACAATGAGCAGTTCTTC. It specifies CAGRGLYNEQFF.

The rearrangement links TRBV10-2 to TRBJ2-7; no firm D call. The CDR3 has 13 amino acids. The V and J ends lost 7 bases and 1 base respectively, with 11 bases between them. Germline V gene data show CDR1 as WSHSY and CDR2 as SAAADI. CDR3 sequence (DNA): TGCGCCAGCATACATCCTCTTTCCTACGAGCAGTACTTC. The encoded protein is CASIHPLSYEQYF.

CDR3 nucleotides: TGTGCCAGCAGTCCGGGACAGGTTACGTACGAGCAGTACTTC. Amino acids: CASSPGQVTYEQYF. This chain joins TRBV6-2 or TRBV6-3 and TRBJ2-7, with 8 bases matching TRBD1. The V gene's germline CDR1 is MNHEY and CDR2 SVGEGT. V was pared by 5 bases and J by 4 bases, with 7 bases of the junction left unmatched. CDR3 length: 14 residues.

As concerns this clone: This sample includes further DNA sequences coding for the same CDR3. For the CDR3, the DNA is TGTGCCAGCAGCTTACGCAGGGGAGAGACCCAGTACTTC. It specifies CASSLRRGETQYF. The J gene is TRBJ2-5, the V gene TRBV7-3, with a possible D match to TRBD1 (6 bases). The germline CDR1 and CDR2 sequences are SGHTA and FQGTGA. The germline V and J ends were trimmed by 2 bases and 4 bases, with 8 bases remaining between them. The CDR3 contains 13 residues. The full variable domain, its missing parts supplied by reference TRBV7-3 and TRBJ2-5, is GAGVSQTPSNKVTEKGKYVELRCDPISGHTALYWYRQSLGQGPEFLIYFQGTGAADDSGLPNDRFFAVRPEGSVSTLKIQRTERGDSAVYLCASSLRRGETQYFGPGTRLLVL.

The V call is TRBV4-2, the J call TRBJ1-2; tentatively, D is TRBD1 (5 bases). V was clipped by 3 bases and J by 8 bases, with 13 bases between them. The germline V gene encodes CDR1 LGHNA and CDR2 YNFKEQ. There are 13 residues in the CDR3. CDR3 bases: TGTGCCAGCAGCCAGGGGGGGAATGGGGGCTACACCTTC. It encodes CASSQGGNGGYTF.

The chain uses TRBV25-1 and TRBJ1-2, with D possibly matching TRBD1 (6 bases). This CDR3 has 13 residues. Germline V CDR1 and CDR2: MGHDK, SYGVNS. V shed 5 bases and J shed 6 bases, with 13 bases lying between them. The CDR3 DNA sequence: TGTGCCAGCAGTTACGGGACAAGACATGGCTACACCTTC. The encoded protein is CASSYGTRHGYTF.

The V call is TRBV15, the J call TRBJ2-7, with D possibly being TRBD1 (7 bases). V lost 0 bases and J 3 bases, leaving 12 bases between the germline ends. This CDR3 has 15 residues. The germline V gene has CDR1 LNHNV and CDR2 YYDKDF (reference sequence). CDR3 in DNA: TGTGCCACCAGCAGAGAGGCAGGGGGAGGCTACGAGCAGTACTTC. This translates into CATSREAGGGYEQYF.

The chain carries TRBV6-5 and TRBJ1-2, with 10 bases identical to TRBD1. This CDR3 comprises 13 residues. V shed 6 bases and J 4 bases; nucleotides not matched to a gene: 2. Germline CDR1 MNHEY, CDR2 SVGAGI. The DNA for the CDR3 is TGTGCCAGCAGCCGGACAGGGGGCTATGGCTACACCTTC. Encoded protein: CASSRTGGYGYTF.

The rearrangement links TRBV27 to TRBJ2-2, with 7 positions matching TRBD1. From germline, CDR1 is MNHEY and CDR2 SMNVEV (reference sequence). The CDR3 runs 13 residues. The junction had 5 bases not matched to a gene; V was cut back by 10 bases and J by 3 bases. The CDR3 region is CATATGYTGELFF. The CDR3 DNA reads TGTGCCACCGCGACAGGGTACACCGGGGAGCTGTTTTTT.

The chain has TRBV29-1 and TRBJ2-7; no firm D call. The germline CDR1 and CDR2 sequences are SQVTM and ANQGSEA. CDR3 length: 13 amino acids. Trimming shortened V by 7 bases and J by 5 bases, and 18 bases separated the two germline ends. CDR3 amino acids: CSARANNRDEQYF. DNA of the CDR3: TGCAGCGCCCGAGCAAACAACCGGGACGAGCAGTACTTC.

The chain recombines TRBV7-2 with TRBJ2-1; a weak D match, TRBD1 (6 bases). Germline values: CDR1 SGHTA, CDR2 FQGNSA. CDR3 size: 15 residues. The V and J ends lost 3 bases and 0 bases respectively, with 9 bases between them. The CDR3 spells CASSFGQLSYNEQFF. The DNA for the CDR3 is TGTGCCAGCAGCTTTGGACAGCTCTCCTACAATGAGCAGTTCTTC.

V usage is TRBV2 and J usage is TRBJ1-2, with TRBD1 matching 8 bases. CDR1 is SNHLY and CDR2 is FYNNEI in the germline V gene. V shed 4 bases, J shed 0 bases, and the junction held 4 bases outside the gene matches. This CDR3 contains 15 residues. CDR3 DNA: TGTGCCAGCAGTGCCAGACAGGGGACTAACTATGGCTACACCTTC. Translation gives CASSARQGTNYGYTF. Full variable domain (rest looked up from reference TRBV2 and TRBJ1-2): EPEVTQTPSHQVTQMGQEVILRCVPISNHLYFYWYRQILGQKVEFLVSFYNNEISEKSEIFDDQFSVERPDGSNFTLKIRSTKLEDSAMYFCASSARQGTNYGYTFGSGTRLTVV.

This clone was recorded only once. The chain links TRBV5-4 to TRBJ2-1; 10 bases match TRBD2. V gave up 4 bases and J gave up 4 bases; unmatched junction bases: 5. The CDR3 totals 15 residues. Germline CDR1 SGHNT, CDR2 YYREEE (reference sequence). CDR3 bases: TGTGCCAGCAGCCTGAGCGGGGGGGTATACAATGAGCAGTTCTTC. Amino acid sequence: CASSLSGGVYNEQFF.

A note on this clone: One junction end disagrees with the germline gene, perhaps due to a read error. This sequence joins TRBV11-2 and TRBJ2-7; 7 bases align to TRBD1. Germline V gene lookup returns CDR1 SGHAT and CDR2 FQNNGV. This CDR3 region has 16 residues. DNA of the CDR3: TGTGCCAGCAGCTTAGACGACAGGGCTCGCTCACAAGGGGACGACTTC. This encodes CASSLDDRARSQGDDF.

The sample holds one count of this clone. The CDR3 loop reads CASSLDDSGLSSTDTQYF. The CDR3 DNA follows: TGTGCCAGCAGCTTGGACGACAGTGGTTTATCTAGCACAGATACGCAGTATTTT. This chain links TRBV5-5 with TRBJ2-3; weak D call: TRBD1 (5 bases). This CDR3 comprises 18 residues. Germline V gene data show CDR1 as SGHKS and CDR2 as YYEKEE (reference sequence). Trimming shortened V by 0 bases and J by 0 bases, and 17 bases separated the two germline ends.

The chain joins TRBV2 to TRBJ1-1; TRBD1 agrees at 7 bases. Germline V CDR1 and CDR2: SNHLY, FYNNEI. This CDR3 comprises 14 residues. With V trimmed by 2 bases and J by 4 bases, 4 bases remained unmatched. The CDR3 reads CASSEPQGGTEAFF. The CDR3 DNA reads as TGTGCCAGCAGTGAACCTCAGGGGGGCACTGAAGCTTTCTTT.

The chain combines TRBV5-4 with TRBJ1-2, with TRBD1 identical over 7 bases. CDR1 is SGHNT and CDR2 is YYREEE in the germline V gene (reference sequence). The CDR3 is 15 residues long. Unmatched junction bases numbered 12, after V lost 4 bases and J lost 6 bases. CDR3 sequence: CASSVRDRYNDGYTF. The CDR3 DNA reads as TGTGCCAGCAGCGTCCGGGACAGATATAATGATGGCTACACCTTC.

The V call is TRBV6-2 or TRBV6-3, the J call TRBJ2-5; 7 bases are a match to TRBD1. V shed 5 bases, J shed 2 bases, and the junction held 5 bases outside the gene matches. The CDR3 length is 14 residues. The germline gives CDR1 MNHEY, CDR2 SVGEGT. In nucleotides, the CDR3 is TGTGCCAGCAGTCTAAGGGGACAGCAAGAGACCCAGTACTTC. This translates into CASSLRGQQETQYF.

This chain links TRBV3-1 (or the pseudogene TRBV3-2) with TRBJ2-3; TRBD1 matches 7 bases. V lost 6 bases, J lost 3 bases, and 6 bases stayed unmatched. Germline V gene data show CDR1 as LGHDT and CDR2 as YNNKEL (reference sequence). CDR3 length: 14 residues. CDR3 sequence reads: CASSWQGVTDTQYF. The CDR3, as DNA: TGTGCCAGCAGTTGGCAGGGGGTAACAGATACGCAGTATTTT.

The chain has TRBV11-2 and TRBJ2-1; the match to TRBD1 covers 9 bases. There are 15 residues in the CDR3. Per the germline V gene, CDR1 is SGHAT and CDR2 is FQNNGV. The junction had 5 bases not matched to a gene; V was cut back by 5 bases and J by 3 bases. CDR3 sequence: CASSTRTGVYNEQFF. DNA of the CDR3: TGTGCCAGCAGCACGAGGACAGGGGTCTACAATGAGCAGTTCTTC.

The chain recombines TRBV5-6 with TRBJ1-2; 10 nucleotides line up with TRBD1. In germline, CDR1 is SGHDT, CDR2 YYEEEE. V dropped 4 bases and J dropped 6; count of bases not matched to a gene: 9. The CDR3 is 15 amino acids. CDR3 nucleotide sequence: TGTGCCAGCAGCCCAGGGACAGGGGAAATCAATGGCTACACCTTC. Encoded protein: CASSPGTGEINGYTF.

This chain uses TRBV9 with TRBJ1-2; D not certain. V was cut by 0 bases and J by 4 bases, with 13 bases left in between. The CDR3 spans 15 residues. Germline V gives CDR1 SGDLS, CDR2 YYNGEE. The CDR3 DNA reads TGTGCCAGCAGCGTAGGTCTTGAGGCCTCCTATGGCTACACCTTC. Amino acid sequence: CASSVGLEASYGYTF.

The rearrangement joins TRBV6-5 to TRBJ1-6; D perhaps matches TRBD1 (6 bases). The CDR3 runs 15 residues. The germline V gene has CDR1 MNHEY and CDR2 SVGAGI. Trimming took 4 bases from V and 8 from J, leaving 15 bases between them. CDR3 region: CASSWAPGVDSPLHF. The CDR3 DNA follows: TGTGCCAGCAGTTGGGCCCCAGGGGTTGATTCACCCCTCCACTTT.

The CDR3 loop is CASSEAGTEAFF. The CDR3 DNA reads as TGCGCCAGCAGTGAGGCAGGCACTGAAGCTTTCTTT. This sequence joins TRBV10-2 and TRBJ1-1; the D is unclear. V was shortened by 2 bases and J by 4 bases, with 5 bases between the two germline ends. This CDR3 region has 12 residues. Germline CDR1 WSHSY, CDR2 SAAADI.

This rearrangement joins TRBV19 to TRBJ1-5; TRBD1 is a possible D gene (5 bases). CDR3 size: 14 residues. The germline CDR1 and CDR2 sequences are LNHDA and SQIVND (reference sequence). Trimming pared 6 bases from V and 6 bases from J, leaving 15 bases between. CDR3 DNA: TGTGCCAGTAGGGCCCAGGGTGGTAGTCAGCCCCAGCATTTT. Translating gives CASRAQGGSQPQHF.

The rearrangement uses TRBV21-1 and TRBJ1-6; TRBD1, the D gene given by the table, was not confirmed from the DNA. TRBV21-1 is tagged as a pseudogene. This CDR3 comprises 17 residues. The CDR3 is CASSKGRTGIYNSPLHF. The CDR3 nucleotides are TGTGCCAGCAGCAAAGGGCGGACAGGGATCTATAATTCACCCCTCCACTTT.

The chain is built from TRBV4-2 and TRBJ1-1, with D possibly matching TRBD1 (5 bases). CDR1 and CDR2 (germline): LGHNA, YNFKEQ. The CDR3 extends over 16 amino acids. V was shortened by 3 bases and J by 1 base, with 15 bases between the two germline ends. CDR3 DNA: TGTGCCAGCAGCCAGGATGGGGCCCAGTGGAACACTGAAGCTTTCTTT. Translation: CASSQDGAQWNTEAFF.

This sequence joins TRBV11-2 and TRBJ2-5, with 11 bases matching TRBD2. CDR1 is SGHAT, CDR2 FQNNGV, per germline. The ends lost 3 bases at V and 4 bases at J; junction bases unmatched: 7. CDR3 length: 16 residues. In DNA, the CDR3 is TGTGCCAGCAGCTTGGGGCTAGCGGGGGGTAGAGAGACCCAGTACTTC. As protein: CASSLGLAGGRETQYF.